The next 15 T cell receptor beta chains were all read from a single sample in a study of CD8 T cells in Susac syndrome. With random hexamers, reverse transcription was performed on about 0.5 to 1 ug of RNA. TCRdb fed the immunoSEQ multiplex PCR reads into MiXCR, producing one record per CDR3 protein. This sample carries 150,000 or so distinct CDR3 sequences, around 95% of them seen once, and the ten largest clones take about 0.13%. Sequencing was done on a sample of CD4+ T cells from PBMCs. The receptor set was obtained from a human donor in good health.

The chain combines TRBV6-1 with TRBJ1-5; no definite D call. In germline, CDR1 is MNHNS, CDR2 SASEGT. The CDR3 contains 11 residues. V shed 6 bases and J shed 4 bases, with 4 bases lying between them. The CDR3 bases are TGTGCCAGCAGAGGGAATCAGCCCCAGCATTTT. It encodes CASRGNQPQHF.

This clonotype has a single count. The chain carries TRBV24-1 and TRBJ2-7, with 8 positions matching TRBD1. The J segment lost 4 bases and the V segment lost 10 bases, leaving 11 bases of the junction unmatched. Germline V gene sequence: CDR1 KGHDR, CDR2 SFDVKD. This CDR3 has 14 amino acids. The CDR3 sequence is CATPGQGHSYEQYF. The DNA of the CDR3 is TGTGCCACACCCGGACAGGGTCACTCGTACGAGCAGTACTTC.

This chain uses TRBV29-1 with TRBJ2-4; 7 bases agree with TRBD2. Germline V gene lookup returns CDR1 SQVTM and CDR2 ANQGSEA. The CDR3 spans 12 residues. The V and J ends lost 4 bases and 8 bases, in that order; junction bases with no gene match: 5. The DNA of the CDR3 is TGCAGCGTTGCGTGGGGGAGGGACATTCAGTACTTC. Its translation: CSVAWGRDIQYF.

The sample holds a few counts of this clonotype. The rearrangement joins TRBV9 to TRBJ2-5; D uncertain. V lost 2 bases to trimming and J lost 5 bases, with 13 bases between them. The CDR3 loop spans 14 amino acids. The V gene's germline CDR1 is SGDLS and CDR2 YYNGEE. CDR3 region: CASSVGVPGETQYF. For the CDR3, the DNA is TGTGCCAGCAGCGTCGGTGTCCCCGGGGAGACCCAGTACTTC.

The chain employs TRBV23-1 and TRBJ1-2; TRBD1 matches at 7 bases. TRBV23-1 is classed as an ORF, of uncertain function. This CDR3 spans 14 amino acids. Trimming removed 5 bases from V and 3 bases from J; junction bases left unmatched: 6. This CDR3 is CASSRDSPYYGYTF. The CDR3 DNA is TGCGCCAGCAGTAGGGACAGCCCTTACTATGGCTACACCTTC.

The rearrangement joins TRBV9 to TRBJ2-3, with D perhaps assigned TRBD1 or TRBD2 (5 bases each). The CDR3 has 15 residues. The germline V and J ends were trimmed by 0 bases and 5 bases, with 13 bases remaining between them. Germline V gives CDR1 SGDLS, CDR2 YYNGEE. Here the CDR3 DNA reads TGTGCCAGCAGCGTAGCGGCTAGAGGGGAAGATACGCAGTATTTT. It translates to CASSVAARGEDTQYF.

The chain carries TRBV28 and TRBJ2-1, with D possibly matching TRBD1 (5 bases). The CDR3 is 13 residues long. Trimming took 2 bases from V and 6 from J, leaving 8 bases between them. Per the germline V gene, CDR1 is MDHEN and CDR2 is SYDVKM. CDR3 nucleotides: TGTGCCAGCAGTTTACCAGGGATCAATGAGCAGTTCTTC. This sequence encodes CASSLPGINEQFF.

The chain recombines TRBV12-3 or TRBV12-4 with TRBJ1-6, with D uncertain. V gave up 4 bases and J gave up 13 bases, with 8 bases separating them. The CDR3 spans 11 residues. CDR3 DNA: TGTGCCAGCAGTTCACTAGGCCCCCTCCACTTT. The encoded protein is CASSSLGPLHF.

The genes are TRBV5-1 and TRBJ2-5; 7 bases are shared with TRBD1. V lost 0 bases and J lost 4; bases outside the gene matches: 9. The CDR3 totals 16 residues. CDR1 and CDR2 from the germline V gene are SGHRS and YFSETQ. CDR3 sequence (DNA): TGCGCCAGCAGCTTGGAACCGGGACAGAGGGGAGAGACCCAGTACTTC. Its protein is CASSLEPGQRGETQYF. The full variable domain, in which reference TRBV5-1 and TRBJ2-5 provide the parts outside the CDR3, is KAGVTQTPRYLIKTRGQQVTLSCSPISGHRSVSWYQQTPGQGLQFLFEYFSETQRNKGNFPGRFSGRQFSNSRSEMNVSTLELGDSALYLCASSLEPGQRGETQYFGPGTRLLVL.

V gene TRBV6-2 or TRBV6-3 combines with J gene TRBJ1-6; possible D gene TRBD1, 5 bases. V was trimmed by 6 bases and J by 0 bases, leaving 6 bases between them. In germline, CDR1 is MNHEY, CDR2 SVGEGT. The CDR3 consists of 14 residues. CDR3 region: CASSDSSYNSPLHF. The CDR3 coding sequence is TGTGCCAGCAGCGACAGCTCCTATAATTCACCCCTCCACTTT.

The chain recombines TRBV20-1 with TRBJ2-1; D remains ambiguous. Per the germline V gene, CDR1 is DFQATT and CDR2 is SNEGSKA (reference sequence). This CDR3 is 11 amino acids long. The V end was cut by 5 bases, the J end by 11 bases, with 13 bases between. CDR3 in amino acids: CSAVRISQQFF. The CDR3 DNA is TGCAGTGCTGTCCGGATATCACAGCAGTTCTTC.

V usage is TRBV29-1 and J usage is TRBJ2-3; 7 positions match TRBD1. The germline gives CDR1 SQVTM, CDR2 ANQGSEA. This CDR3 is 14 amino acids long. The junction had 9 bases not matched to a gene; V was cut back by 5 bases and J by 4 bases. The CDR3 DNA reads TGCAGCGTTCACGCAGATACAGGGGCAGATACGCAGTATTTT. This translates into CSVHADTGADTQYF.

This chain connects TRBV25-1 to TRBJ1-6, with no clear D. From germline, CDR1 is MGHDK and CDR2 SYGVNS. This CDR3 is 13 amino acids long. Trimming removed 3 bases from V and 7 bases from J, with 7 bases in between. The CDR3 coding sequence is TGTGCCAGCAGTGACCTTCGAAATTCACCCCTCCACTTT. It codes for CASSDLRNSPLHF. Complete variable domain (other parts from reference TRBV25-1 and TRBJ1-6): EADIYQTPRYLVIGTGKKITLECSQTMGHDKMYWYQQDPGMELHLIHYSYGVNSTEKGDLSSESTVSRIRTEHFPLTLESARPSHTSQYLCASSDLRNSPLHFGNGTRLTVT.

The V and J genes are TRBV12-3 or TRBV12-4 and TRBJ2-7; TRBD2 agrees at 7 bases. The CDR3 contains 14 residues. J was trimmed by 0 bases and V by 2 bases; bases with no gene match: 1. The CDR3 spells CASSLSGVSYEQYF. CDR3 DNA: TGTGCCAGCAGTTTAAGCGGGGTCTCCTACGAGCAGTACTTC.

The chain couples TRBV9 to TRBJ2-3, with D possibly matching TRBD2 (7 bases). Trimming pared 5 bases from V and 6 bases from J, leaving 22 bases between. The CDR3 is 16 residues long. CDR1 and CDR2 from the germline V gene are SGDLS and YYNGEE. CDR3 nucleotide sequence: TGTGCCAGCAGTGCTCGGGGCGGGGGCCCCACCGATACGCAGTATTTT. It encodes CASSARGGGPTDTQYF.